This record covers a single T cell receptor (beta chain). The sample originates from a study of blood T cell repertoires in COVID-19. The table came from immunoSEQ multiplex PCR; TCRdb's copy has only in-frame clones and leaves some out. The sample carries some 270,000 clones, over 75% recorded once. V was pared by 2 bases and J by 6 bases, with 4 bases of the junction left unmatched. This CDR3 region has 14 residues. The germline V gene encodes CDR1 MRHNA and CDR2 SNTAGT. Participants were aged roughly 18 to 100 years from 20 to 30 US areas. Participant reports of clinical history set cohort assignment. Resolution of symptoms, clearance, or two negative PCRs was present in recovered Cohort 3 donors.

The sample consisted of PBMCs or T cells enriched from blood (not recorded which). The sequence was obtained from a woman aged 30 to 39 who had recovered from COVID-19. The chain couples TRBV6-4 to TRBJ1-2; 9 bases match TRBD1. CDR3 sequence reads: CASSDPGQGNGYTF. Here the CDR3 DNA reads TGTGCCAGCAGTGACCCGGGACAGGGAAATGGCTACACCTTC.